The entry below describes one T cell receptor beta chain. This receptor's antigen is unknown. No base-level quality is on record; no much larger clone is a single base apart. This specimen comes from a study of shared clonotypes between healthy human individuals (dated by TCRdb to 2018 to 2021). Regarding the research as a whole: The cohort comprised a couple of women and a few men aged 18 to 49 years. Leukapheresis yielded between about 0.94 and 10 billion PBMCs per donor. Different laboratories and diverse techniques were used to prepare libraries and sequence TCR repertoires, to increase sequencing depth and limit assay-specific biases. For each donor, three plates each were used for CD4 naive and CD4 memory, two plates were used for CD8 naive, and one plate was used for CD8 memory. The study deeply sequenced blood TCR repertoires of five healthy adults to estimate repertoire size and the extent of clonotype sharing between individuals.

Overall results and qualifications from the work: Sampling was limited to blood, and TCR repertoires in tissue likely differ from TCR repertoires in blood. The genetic and exposure-history diversity represented was limited by the small number of donors. Even with the large sequencing depth, rarefaction of the sorted-subset datasets indicated that sequencing was incomplete. Across a handful of donors, around 5.4% of naive CD4, approximately 4% of naive CD8, about 2.3% of memory CD4, and approximately 0.4% of memory CD8 clonotypes were shared. Estimated clonotype richness was generally larger for naive than for memory subsets. Based on pairwise subsampling, the degree of clonotype sharing among donors was expected to be affected by sequencing depth. Compared with non-shared clonotypes, the clonotypes found in all four sorted-subset donors had higher generation probabilities.

Healthy HIV-negative adults with no recently reported acute infections or vaccinations were included as donors. Every donor was a Caucasian adult residing in Nashville, Tennessee, USA. Magnetic negative selection was used to enrich CD4+ T cells, after which naive cells were positively selected on CD45RA and the negative fraction became the memory subset. Blood was collected by leukapheresis, and PBMCs were isolated by Ficoll-Histopaque density gradient centrifugation and then cryopreserved in liquid nitrogen vapor phase. Analytical flow cytometry was used to check the purity and quantity of each magnetically sorted T cell population. Each sorted fraction had its genomic DNA isolated and then quantified by UV absorbance on a Nanodrop 2000c. TCR CDR3 regions were amplified from genomic DNA by multiplex PCR using the deep immunoSEQ assay. Extracted genomic DNA from each cell subset was distributed evenly across all wells of several immunoSEQ 96-well plates, and each plate was treated as a replicate. For sorted subsets, each replicate PCR was loaded with about 200 ng genomic DNA, equivalent to about 30,000 T cell genomes. Purified libraries were measured with a Qubit 3.0 fluorometer, size-checked on a Bioanalyzer 2100, and measured again with the KAPA Library Quantification kit. Each immunoSEQ 96-well plate was sequenced on its own single-read 150-cycle Illumina NextSeq 550 flow cell. As for the authors' bioinformatics: Because the immunoSEQ output included only junctional sequences and no quality scores, the filtering could not be the same as the filtering used for full-length reads. To assign V/J genes and CDR3, sequences were annotated using PyIR, a Python wrapper for IgBLAST v1.9, with IMGT germline references. Reads with weak V/J assignments (E-value above 1e-6), missing CDR3, stop codons, out-of-frame junctions, or ambiguous translated residues were removed. A V3J clonotype was defined by an identical inferred V gene, J gene, and CDR3 amino acid sequence. Percentage overlap between repertoires was computed as shared unique clonotypes divided by the size of the smaller repertoire. RTK rarefaction, the Chao1 estimator, and Recon v2.1 estimates of unobserved clonotypes were used to assess repertoire richness. For all TCRbeta clonotypes obtained by the gDNA method from a handful of donors, generation probabilities were computed with OLGA. TCRdb mirrors the immuneACCESS table, restricted to in-frame sequences. Some clones are absent from its copies; in checked studies, under half trace to an unresolved V gene, and the reason for the others is unknown. V and J calls and clone size follow that table, whereas D and trimming were derived from the DNA. This sample is represented by around 1.5 million clones; 95% to 99% of them were singletons. The top ten clonotypes cover roughly 0.45% of the sample.

The CDR3 holds 12 amino acids from the cysteine to the phenylalanine. Solely the CDR3 DNA is kept, with 36 bases framed from the first base. V is shortened by 4 bases, J by 8 bases, and the region joining them spans 8 bases. Via the germline V gene, CDR1 is MDHEN and CDR2 SYDVKM. Recombination linked TRBV28 to TRBJ1-4, with no D gene named confidently. The sequenced material came from naive CD4+ T cells sorted from blood. The cell subset or site label, as the study defines it: CD45RA+ positively selected. The receptor comes from a man in his thirties or forties in good health. The nucleotides read TGTGCCAGCAGTTCCCTTTGGGAAAAACTGTTTTTT. Protein translation: CASSSLWEKLFF.